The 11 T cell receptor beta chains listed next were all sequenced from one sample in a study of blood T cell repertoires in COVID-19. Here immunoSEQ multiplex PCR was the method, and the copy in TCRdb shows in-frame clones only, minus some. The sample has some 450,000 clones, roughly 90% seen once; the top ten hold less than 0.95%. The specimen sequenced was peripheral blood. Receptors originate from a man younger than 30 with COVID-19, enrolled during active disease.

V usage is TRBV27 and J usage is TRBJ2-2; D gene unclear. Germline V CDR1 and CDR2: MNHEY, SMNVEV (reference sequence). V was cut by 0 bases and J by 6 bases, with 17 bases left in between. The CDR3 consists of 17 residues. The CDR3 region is CASSLSVLPRRPGELFF. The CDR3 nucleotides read TGTGCCAGCAGTTTATCGGTTCTTCCGCGTCGTCCCGGGGAGCTGTTTTTT.

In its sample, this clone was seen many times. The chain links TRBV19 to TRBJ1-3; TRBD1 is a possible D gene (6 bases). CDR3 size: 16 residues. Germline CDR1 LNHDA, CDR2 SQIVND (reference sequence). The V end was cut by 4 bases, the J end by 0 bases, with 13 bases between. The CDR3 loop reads CASSSLHRDSGNTIYF. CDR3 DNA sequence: TGTGCCAGTAGTAGCCTACACAGGGACTCTGGAAACACCATATATTTT.

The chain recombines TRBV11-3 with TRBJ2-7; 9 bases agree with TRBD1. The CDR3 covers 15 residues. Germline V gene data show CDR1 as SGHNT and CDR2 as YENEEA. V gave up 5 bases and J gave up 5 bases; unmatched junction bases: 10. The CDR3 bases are TGTGCCAGCAGCGACCGGCGGACAGGGGAGGACGAGCAGTACTTC. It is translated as CASSDRRTGEDEQYF.

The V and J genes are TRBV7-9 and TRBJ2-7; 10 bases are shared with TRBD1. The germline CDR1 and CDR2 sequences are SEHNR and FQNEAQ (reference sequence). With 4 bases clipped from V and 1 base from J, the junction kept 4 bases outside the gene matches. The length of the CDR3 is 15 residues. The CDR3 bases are TGTGCCAGCAGCTCCTGGGACAGGGGATCCTACGAGCAGTACTTC. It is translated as CASSSWDRGSYEQYF.

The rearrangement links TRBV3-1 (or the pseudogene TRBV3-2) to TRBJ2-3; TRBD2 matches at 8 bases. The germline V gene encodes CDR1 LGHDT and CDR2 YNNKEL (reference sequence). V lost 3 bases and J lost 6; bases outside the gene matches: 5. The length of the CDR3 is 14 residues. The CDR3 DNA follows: TGTGCCAGCAGCCATACGGGAGGGGGGGATACGCAGTATTTT. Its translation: CASSHTGGGDTQYF.

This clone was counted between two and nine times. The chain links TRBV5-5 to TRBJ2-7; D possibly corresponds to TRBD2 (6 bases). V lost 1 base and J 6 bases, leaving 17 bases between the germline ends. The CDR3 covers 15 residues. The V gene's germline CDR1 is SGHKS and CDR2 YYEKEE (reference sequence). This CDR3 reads CASSLWRDRGSEQYF. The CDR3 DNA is TGTGCCAGCAGCTTGTGGAGGGATCGGGGATCCGAGCAGTACTTC. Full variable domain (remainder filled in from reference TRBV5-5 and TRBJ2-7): DAGVTQSPTHLIKTRGQQVTLRCSPISGHKSVSWYQQVLGQGPQFIFQYYEKEERGRGNFPDRFSARQFPNYSSELNVNALLLGDSALYLCASSLWRDRGSEQYFGPGTRLTVT.

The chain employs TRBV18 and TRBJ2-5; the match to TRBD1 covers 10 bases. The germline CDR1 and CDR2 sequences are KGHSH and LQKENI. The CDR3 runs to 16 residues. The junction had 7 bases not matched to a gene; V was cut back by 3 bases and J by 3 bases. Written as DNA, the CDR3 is TGTGCCAGCTCACCGCCCCGTGGGACAGGGGAAGAGACCCAGTACTTC. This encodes CASSPPRGTGEETQYF. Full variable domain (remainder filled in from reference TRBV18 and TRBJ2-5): NAGVMQNPRHLVRRRGQEARLRCSPMKGHSHVYWYRQLPEEGLKFMVYLQKENIIDESGMPKERFSAEFPKEGPSILRIQQVVRGDSAAYFCASSPPRGTGEETQYFGPGTRLLVL.

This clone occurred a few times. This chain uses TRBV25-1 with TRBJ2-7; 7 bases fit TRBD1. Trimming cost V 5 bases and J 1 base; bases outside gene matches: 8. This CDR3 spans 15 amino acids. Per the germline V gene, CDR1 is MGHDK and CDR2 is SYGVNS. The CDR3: CASSPQNRGSYEQYF. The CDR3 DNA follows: TGTGCCAGCAGTCCCCAAAACAGGGGTTCCTACGAGCAGTACTTC.

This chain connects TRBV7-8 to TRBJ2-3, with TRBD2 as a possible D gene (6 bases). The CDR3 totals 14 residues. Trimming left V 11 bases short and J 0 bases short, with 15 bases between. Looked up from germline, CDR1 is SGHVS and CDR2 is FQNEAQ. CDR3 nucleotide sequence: TGTGCCTCTAAGCGGGCGAGTAGCACAGATACGCAGTATTTT. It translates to CASKRASSTDTQYF. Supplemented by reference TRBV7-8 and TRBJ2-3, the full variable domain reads GAGVSQSPRYKVAKRGQDVALRCDPISGHVSLFWYQQALGQGPEFLTYFQNEAQLDKSGLPSDRFFAERPEGSVSTLKIQRTQQEDSAVYLCASKRASSTDTQYFGPGTRLTVL.

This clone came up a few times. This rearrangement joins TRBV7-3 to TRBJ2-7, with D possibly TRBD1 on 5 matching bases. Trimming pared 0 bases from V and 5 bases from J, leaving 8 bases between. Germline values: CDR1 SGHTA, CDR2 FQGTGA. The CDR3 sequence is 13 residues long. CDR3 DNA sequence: TGTGCCAGCAGCTTAACCCCGACAGACGAGCAGTACTTC. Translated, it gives CASSLTPTDEQYF.

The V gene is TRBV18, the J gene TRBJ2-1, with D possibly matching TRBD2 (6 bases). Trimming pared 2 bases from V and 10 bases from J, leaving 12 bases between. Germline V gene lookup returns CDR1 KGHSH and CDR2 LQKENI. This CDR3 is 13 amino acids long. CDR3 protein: CASSPSPREEQFF. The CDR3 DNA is TGTGCCAGCTCACCATCACCCCGGGAGGAGCAGTTCTTC. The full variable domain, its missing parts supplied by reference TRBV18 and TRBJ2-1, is NAGVMQNPRHLVRRRGQEARLRCSPMKGHSHVYWYRQLPEEGLKFMVYLQKENIIDESGMPKERFSAEFPKEGPSILRIQQVVRGDSAAYFCASSPSPREEQFFGPGTRLTVL.